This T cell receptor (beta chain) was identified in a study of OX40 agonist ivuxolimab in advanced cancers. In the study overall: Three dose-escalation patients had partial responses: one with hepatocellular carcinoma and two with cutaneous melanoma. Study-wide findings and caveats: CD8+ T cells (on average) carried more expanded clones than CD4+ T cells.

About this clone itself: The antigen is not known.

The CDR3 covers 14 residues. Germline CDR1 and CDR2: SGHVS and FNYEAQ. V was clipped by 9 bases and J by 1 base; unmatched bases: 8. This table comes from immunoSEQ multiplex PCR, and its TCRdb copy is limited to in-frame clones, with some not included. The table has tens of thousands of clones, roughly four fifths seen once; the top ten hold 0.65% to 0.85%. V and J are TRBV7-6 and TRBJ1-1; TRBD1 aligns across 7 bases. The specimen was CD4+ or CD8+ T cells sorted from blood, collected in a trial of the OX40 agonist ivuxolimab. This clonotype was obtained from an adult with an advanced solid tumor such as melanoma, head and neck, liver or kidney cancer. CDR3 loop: CASKPRTGNTEAFF. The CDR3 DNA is TGTGCCAGTAAACCACGGACAGGGAACACTGAAGCTTTCTTT.